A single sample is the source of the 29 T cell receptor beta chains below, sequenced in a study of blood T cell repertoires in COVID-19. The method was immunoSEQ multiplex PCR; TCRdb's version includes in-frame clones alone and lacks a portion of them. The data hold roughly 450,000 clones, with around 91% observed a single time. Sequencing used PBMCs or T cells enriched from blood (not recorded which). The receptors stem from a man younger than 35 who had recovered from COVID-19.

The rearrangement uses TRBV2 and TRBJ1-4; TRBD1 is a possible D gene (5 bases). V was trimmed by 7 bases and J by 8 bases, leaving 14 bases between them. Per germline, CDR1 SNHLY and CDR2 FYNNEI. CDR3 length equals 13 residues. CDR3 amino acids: CASKPGRWEKLFF. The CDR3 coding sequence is TGTGCCAGCAAGCCAGGGCGGTGGGAAAAACTGTTTTTT.

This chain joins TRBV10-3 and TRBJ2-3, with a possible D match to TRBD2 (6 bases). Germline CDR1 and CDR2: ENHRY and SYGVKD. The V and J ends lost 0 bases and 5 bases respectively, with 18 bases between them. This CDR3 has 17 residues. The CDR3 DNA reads TGTGCCATCAGTGAGTCGATTCCGGGAGCAGGAGGAGATACGCAGTATTTT. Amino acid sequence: CAISESIPGAGGDTQYF.

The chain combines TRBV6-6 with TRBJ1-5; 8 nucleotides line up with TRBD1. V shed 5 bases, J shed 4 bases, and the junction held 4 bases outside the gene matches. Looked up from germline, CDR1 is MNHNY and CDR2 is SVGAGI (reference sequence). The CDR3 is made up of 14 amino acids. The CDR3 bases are TGTGCCAGCAGTCTTCGACAGGGGAATCAGCCCCAGCATTTT. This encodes CASSLRQGNQPQHF.

CDR3 sequence (DNA): TGTGCCAGCAGTTTTGAGCGGGAGGTAGAGTTCTTC. It specifies CASSFEREVEFF. The V call is TRBV12-3 or TRBV12-4, the J call TRBJ2-1, with TRBD2 identical over 9 bases. The V segment lost 3 bases and the J segment 14 bases; nucleotides outside the gene matches: 5. The CDR3 sequence is 12 residues long.

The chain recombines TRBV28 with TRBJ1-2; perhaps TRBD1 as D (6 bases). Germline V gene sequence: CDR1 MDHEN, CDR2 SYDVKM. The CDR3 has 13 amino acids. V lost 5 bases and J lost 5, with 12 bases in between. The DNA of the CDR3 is TGTGCCAGCAGTCCGGACAGCCGTTATGGCTACACCTTC. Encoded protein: CASSPDSRYGYTF.

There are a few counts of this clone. Written as DNA, the CDR3 is TGCGCCAGCAGGCCGGATGACATGAACACTGAAGCTTTCTTT. Translated: CASRPDDMNTEAFF. The chain carries TRBV5-1 and TRBJ1-1, with D unresolved. Germline CDR1 SGHRS, CDR2 YFSETQ. Trimming pared 5 bases from V and 0 bases from J, leaving 11 bases between. The CDR3 covers 14 residues.

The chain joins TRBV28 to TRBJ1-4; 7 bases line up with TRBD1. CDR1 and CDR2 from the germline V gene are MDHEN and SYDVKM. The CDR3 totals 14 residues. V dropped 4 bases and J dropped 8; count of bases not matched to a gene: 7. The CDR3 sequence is CASSSGQEGEKLFF. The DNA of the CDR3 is TGTGCCAGCAGTTCTGGACAGGAGGGGGAAAAACTGTTTTTT. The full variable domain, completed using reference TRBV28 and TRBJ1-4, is DVKVTQSSRYLVKRTGEKVFLECVQDMDHENMFWYRQDPGLGLRLIYFSYDVKMKEKGDIPEGYSVSREKKERFSLILESASTNQTSMYLCASSSGQEGEKLFFGSGTQLSVL.

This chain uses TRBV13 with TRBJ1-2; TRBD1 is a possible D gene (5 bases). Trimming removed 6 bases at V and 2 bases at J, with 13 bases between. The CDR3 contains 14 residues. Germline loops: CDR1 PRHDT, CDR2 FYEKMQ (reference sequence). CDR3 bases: TGTGCCAGCAGTTTCATACAGGAGAACTATGGCTACACCTTC. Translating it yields CASSFIQENYGYTF.

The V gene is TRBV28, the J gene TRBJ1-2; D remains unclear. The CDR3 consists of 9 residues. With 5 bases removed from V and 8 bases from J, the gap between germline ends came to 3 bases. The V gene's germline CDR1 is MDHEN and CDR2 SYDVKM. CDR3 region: CASSPGYTF. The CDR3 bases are TGTGCCAGCAGTCCGGGCTACACCTTC.

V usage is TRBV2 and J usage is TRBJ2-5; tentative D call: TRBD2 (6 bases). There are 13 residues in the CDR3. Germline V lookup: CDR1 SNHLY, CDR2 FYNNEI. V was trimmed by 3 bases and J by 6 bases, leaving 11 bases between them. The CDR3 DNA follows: TGTGCCAGCAGTGACGGGGGAGCGAAGACCCAGTACTTC. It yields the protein CASSDGGAKTQYF.

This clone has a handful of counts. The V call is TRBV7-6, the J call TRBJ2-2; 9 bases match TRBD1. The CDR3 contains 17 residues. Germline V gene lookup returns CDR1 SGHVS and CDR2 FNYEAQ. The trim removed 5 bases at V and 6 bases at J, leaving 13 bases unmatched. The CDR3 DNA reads TGTGCCAGCAGCATTCGCCGGGACAGGGTGACGGCCGGGGAGCTGTTTTTT. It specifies CASSIRRDRVTAGELFF. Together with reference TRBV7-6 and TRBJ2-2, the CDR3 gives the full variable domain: GAGVSQSPRYKVTKRGQDVALRCDPISGHVSLYWYRQALGQGPEFLTYFNYEAQQDKSGLPNDRFSAERPEGSISTLTIQRTEQRDSAMYRCASSIRRDRVTAGELFFGEGSRLTVL.

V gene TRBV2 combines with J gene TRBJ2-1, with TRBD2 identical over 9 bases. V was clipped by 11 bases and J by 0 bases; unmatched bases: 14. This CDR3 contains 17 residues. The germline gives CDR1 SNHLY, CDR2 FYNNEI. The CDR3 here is CAVRGPTSGSSYNEQFF. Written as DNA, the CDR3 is TGTGCCGTCAGGGGACCGACTAGCGGCAGCTCCTACAATGAGCAGTTCTTC.

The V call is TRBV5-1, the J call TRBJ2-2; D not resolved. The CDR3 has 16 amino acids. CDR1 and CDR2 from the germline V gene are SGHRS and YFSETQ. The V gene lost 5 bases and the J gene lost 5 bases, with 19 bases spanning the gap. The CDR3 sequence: CASSHKISLSTGELFF. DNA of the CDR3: TGCGCCAGCAGTCATAAGATATCACTCTCTACCGGGGAGCTGTTTTTT. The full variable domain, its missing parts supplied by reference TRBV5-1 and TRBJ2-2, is KAGVTQTPRYLIKTRGQQVTLSCSPISGHRSVSWYQQTPGQGLQFLFEYFSETQRNKGNFPGRFSGRQFSNSRSEMNVSTLELGDSALYLCASSHKISLSTGELFFGEGSRLTVL.

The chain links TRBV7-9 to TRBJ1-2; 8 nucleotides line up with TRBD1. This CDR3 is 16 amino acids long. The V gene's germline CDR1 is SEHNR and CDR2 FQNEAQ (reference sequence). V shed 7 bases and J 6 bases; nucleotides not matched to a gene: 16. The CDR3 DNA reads TGTGCCAGCAATCCGGGACAGGATTTACAAGCGCATGGCTACACCTTC. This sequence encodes CASNPGQDLQAHGYTF.

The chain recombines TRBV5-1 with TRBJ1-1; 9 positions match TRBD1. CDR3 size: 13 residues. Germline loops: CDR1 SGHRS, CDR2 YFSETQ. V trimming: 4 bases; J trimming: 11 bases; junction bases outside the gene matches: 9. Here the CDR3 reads CASSQWTGDEAFF. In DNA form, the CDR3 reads TGCGCCAGCAGCCAATGGACAGGGGATGAGGCTTTCTTT.

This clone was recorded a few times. The CDR3 sequence is CASSRDSNYGYTF. As DNA, the CDR3 is TGTGCCAGCAGCCGGGACTCTAACTATGGCTACACCTTC. V is TRBV2 and J is TRBJ1-2; D may be TRBD1 (5 bases). The CDR3 consists of 13 residues. V lost 6 bases and J lost 0, with 8 bases in between. The germline V gene has CDR1 SNHLY and CDR2 FYNNEI.

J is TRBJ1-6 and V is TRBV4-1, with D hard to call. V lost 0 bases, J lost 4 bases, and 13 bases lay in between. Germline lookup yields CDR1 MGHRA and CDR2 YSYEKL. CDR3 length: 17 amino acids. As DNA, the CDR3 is TGCGCCAGCAGCCAAGAGGTGGAGCAGCGGTATAATTCACCCCTCCACTTT. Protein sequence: CASSQEVEQRYNSPLHF.

DNA for the CDR3: TGTGCCAGTACCTCCTGGGAGCGCAGGTGGAGTGGCTACACCTTC. Encoded protein: CASTSWERRWSGYTF. V usage is TRBV19 and J usage is TRBJ1-2, with unresolved D. The CDR3 consists of 15 residues. Trimming left V 7 bases short and J 7 bases short, with 22 bases between. The germline V gene has CDR1 LNHDA and CDR2 SQIVND (reference sequence). Full variable domain (outside the CDR3, taken from reference TRBV19 and TRBJ1-2): DGGITQSPKYLFRKEGQNVTLSCEQNLNHDAMYWYRQDPGQGLRLIYYSQIVNDFQKGDIAEGYSVSREKKESFPLTVTSAQKNPTAFYLCASTSWERRWSGYTFGSGTRLTVV.

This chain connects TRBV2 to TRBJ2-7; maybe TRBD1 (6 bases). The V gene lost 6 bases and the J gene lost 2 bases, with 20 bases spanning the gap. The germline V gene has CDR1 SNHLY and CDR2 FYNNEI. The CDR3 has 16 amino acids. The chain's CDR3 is CASRVDRNLRAYEQYF. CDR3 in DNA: TGTGCCAGCAGGGTCGACAGGAATCTAAGAGCCTACGAGCAGTACTTC.

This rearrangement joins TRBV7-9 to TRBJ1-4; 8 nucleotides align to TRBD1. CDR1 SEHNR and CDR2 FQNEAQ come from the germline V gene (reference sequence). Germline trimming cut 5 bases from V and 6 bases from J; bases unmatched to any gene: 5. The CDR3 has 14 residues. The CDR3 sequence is CASSTGTGHEKLFF. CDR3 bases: TGTGCCAGCAGCACCGGGACAGGCCATGAAAAACTGTTTTTT.

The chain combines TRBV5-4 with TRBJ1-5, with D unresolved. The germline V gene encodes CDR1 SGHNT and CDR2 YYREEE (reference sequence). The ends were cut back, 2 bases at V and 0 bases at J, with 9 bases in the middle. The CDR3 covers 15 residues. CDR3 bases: TGTGCCAGCAGCTTAAGCGGGGATAGCAATCAGCCCCAGCATTTT. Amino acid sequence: CASSLSGDSNQPQHF.

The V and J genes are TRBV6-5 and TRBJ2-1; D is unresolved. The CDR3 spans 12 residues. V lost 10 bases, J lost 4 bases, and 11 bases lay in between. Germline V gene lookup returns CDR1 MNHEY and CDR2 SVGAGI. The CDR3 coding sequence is TGTGCCACCCGAGGAGTGTACAATGAGCAGTTCTTC. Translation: CATRGVYNEQFF.

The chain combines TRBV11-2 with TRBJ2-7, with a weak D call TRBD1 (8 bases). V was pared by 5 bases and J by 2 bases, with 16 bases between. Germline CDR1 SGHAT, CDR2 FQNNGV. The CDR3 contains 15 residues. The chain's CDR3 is CASSERTGGAYEQYF. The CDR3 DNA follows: TGTGCCAGCAGCGAACGAACAGGGGGGGCCTACGAGCAGTACTTC. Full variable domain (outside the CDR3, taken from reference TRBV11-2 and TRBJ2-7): EAGVAQSPRYKIIEKRQSVAFWCNPISGHATLYWYQQILGQGPKLLIQFQNNGVVDDSQLPKDRFSAERLKGVDSTLKIQPAKLEDSAVYLCASSERTGGAYEQYFGPGTRLTVT.

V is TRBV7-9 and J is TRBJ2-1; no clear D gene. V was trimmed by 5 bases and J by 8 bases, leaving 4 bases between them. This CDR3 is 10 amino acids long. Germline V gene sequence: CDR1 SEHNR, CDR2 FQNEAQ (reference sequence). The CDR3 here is CASSPYEQFF. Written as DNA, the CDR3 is TGTGCCAGCAGCCCTTATGAGCAGTTCTTC.

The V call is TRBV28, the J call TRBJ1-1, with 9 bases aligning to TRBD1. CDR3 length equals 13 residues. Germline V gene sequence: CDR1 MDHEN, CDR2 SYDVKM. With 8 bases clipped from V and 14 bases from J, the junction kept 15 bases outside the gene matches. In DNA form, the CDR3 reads TGTGCCAGCGGGACAGGGATGGATACTCTTCGCTTCTTT. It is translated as CASGTGMDTLRFF.

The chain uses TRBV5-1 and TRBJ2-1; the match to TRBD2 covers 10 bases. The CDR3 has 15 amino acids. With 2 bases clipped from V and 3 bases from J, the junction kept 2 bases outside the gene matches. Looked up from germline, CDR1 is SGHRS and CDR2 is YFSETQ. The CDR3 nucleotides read TGCGCCAGCAGCTTACTAGCGGGGAGCTACAATGAGCAGTTCTTC. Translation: CASSLLAGSYNEQFF.

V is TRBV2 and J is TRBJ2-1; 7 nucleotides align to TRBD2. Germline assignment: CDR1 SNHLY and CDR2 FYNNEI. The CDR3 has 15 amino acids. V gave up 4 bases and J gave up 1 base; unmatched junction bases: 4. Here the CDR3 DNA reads TGTGCCAGCAGTGTGAGGGAGGGGTCCTACAATGAGCAGTTCTTC. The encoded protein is CASSVREGSYNEQFF.

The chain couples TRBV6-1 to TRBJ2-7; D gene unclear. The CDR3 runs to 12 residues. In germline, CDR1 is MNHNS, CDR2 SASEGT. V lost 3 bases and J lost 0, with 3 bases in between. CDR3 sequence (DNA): TGTGCCAGCAGTGAGGCCTCCTACGAGCAGTACTTC. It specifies CASSEASYEQYF.

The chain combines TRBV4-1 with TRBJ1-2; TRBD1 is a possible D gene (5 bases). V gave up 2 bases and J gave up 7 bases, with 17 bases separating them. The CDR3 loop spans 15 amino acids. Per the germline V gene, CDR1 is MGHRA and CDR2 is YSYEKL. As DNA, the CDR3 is TGCGCCAGCAGCCAATGGTTCGTGGAGGGGTTTGGCTACACCTTC. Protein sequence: CASSQWFVEGFGYTF.